Sequencing of this T cell receptor beta chain was carried out in a study of blood T cell repertoires in COVID-19 (dated by TCRdb to about 2020). Context from the whole study: Samples covering the acute and convalescent phases of COVID-19 were provided by collaborators in the United States, Italy and Spain. A de-identified subject ID, COVID-19 status, age in years and sex were almost always included in the sample metadata. Where available, HLA class I and class II types were taken from metadata supplied by the sample provider and were not determined by assay-based typing. A freely available public database, intended as a resource for researchers studying the immune response to SARS-CoV-2, is where the repertoires were released. Samples were obtained from the ongoing ImmuneRACE study (first 160 participants) and from over 1,000 subjects provided by 6 global collaborators. The dataset comprised deeply sampled blood TCRbeta repertoires from subjects exposed to, actively infected with, or recovered from COVID-19. The material from the prospective study consisted of cDNA or gDNA derived from T cells, B-cell-depleted T cells, or PBMCs.

Enrolling through a virtual design, the prospective study's participants ranged in age from roughly 18 to 95 years and lived across 24 United States geographic areas. In the prospective study, participants were assigned to cohorts based on the clinical history participants reported in a screening survey and a study questionnaire. Exposed participants had been in contact, within 2 weeks of entering the study, with a person who had a PCR-confirmed or clinician-diagnosed case of COVID-19. Each participant in the prospective study had whole blood, serum and a nasopharyngeal or oropharyngeal swab collected by mobile phlebotomists. Additional blood draws and questionnaires over a 2-month period could optionally be provided by prospective study participants. Before DNA extraction, prospective study blood samples were shipped either frozen or at room temperature. A word on this clone: There is no known antigen for this receptor. Base qualities are not recorded, but no much larger clone differs from it by a single base.

The immunoSEQ Assay, a bias-controlled multiplex PCR, was used to amplify TCRbeta CDR3 regions from genomic DNA. The study's own analysis went as follows. Nucleated cell counts per sample were estimated from amplification of reference gene primers within the assay. To quantify the absolute abundance of each unique TCRbeta CDR3 rearrangement, sequence reads were collapsed and filtered. For each sample, productive Simpson clonality was calculated as the square root of Simpson's diversity index over productive rearrangements. Sourced from immuneACCESS, this table was stored by TCRdb with only in-frame sequences that have V and J called. A share of the clones is absent; for the studies checked, an unresolved V gene accounts for under half, and the remainder has no known explanation. V, J and clone size reflect that table, while D and trimming were determined from the DNA. This sample lists approximately 380,000 clones; about nine tenths were detected once. About 0.86% of the sample is taken by the ten largest.

Overall study results and their limits: How much clinical and demographic metadata was included differed by source and by participant, and the metadata was provided uncurated.

From the cysteine through the phenylalanine, the CDR3 covers 13 amino acids. The entry retains the CDR3 DNA only, 39 bases that are in frame from base 1. The CDR1 and CDR2 encoded by the germline V gene (reference sequence) are PRHDT and FYEKMQ. The junction shows trimming of 0 bases on V and 6 bases on J, and the gene matches do not reach 2 bases of it. The receptor comes from a woman in her thirties or forties who had been exposed to COVID-19. The sequencing sample was made of PBMCs or T cells enriched from blood (not recorded which). Here the chain combines TRBV13 and TRBJ2-7; 7 of the junction bases match TRBD1. The encoded CDR3 is CASSLGTGFEQYF. Read as DNA, the sequence is TGTGCCAGCAGCTTAGGGACAGGGTTCGAGCAGTACTTC. The CDR3, completed at both ends by the reference TRBV13 and TRBJ2-7 genes, gives the full variable domain AAGVIQSPRHLIKEKRETATLKCYPIPRHDTVYWYQQGPGQDPQFLISFYEKMQSDKGSIPDRFSAQQFSDYHSELNMSSLELGDSALYFCASSLGTGFEQYFGPGTRLTVT.